These 28 T cell receptor beta chains were all obtained from the same sample, sequenced in a study of Graves' ophthalmopathy and Graves' hyperthyroidism. Amplified TCR beta CDR3 regions were obtained using RNA transcripts as template. HTBI primers were employed in first-round RT-PCR, then a second-round multiplex PCR followed. TCRdb passed the multiplex PCR reads through MiXCR, listing each CDR3 protein once. The sample has a few hundred thousand distinct CDR3 sequences, around 21% seen once. Sequencing used peripheral blood. These receptor sequences come from a woman aged 18-29 years with stable Graves' hyperthyroidism.

This clonotype was picked up a small number of times. A read error may be the cause here, since a much bigger clone is one base away. The chain couples TRBV7-2 to TRBJ2-7; 14 nucleotides align to TRBD2. The germline gives CDR1 SGHTA, CDR2 FQGNSA. The CDR3 runs to 18 residues. The CDR3 protein is CASSLARRTSGRIHEQCF. The CDR3 DNA follows: TGTGCCAGCAGCTTAGCCCGGAGGACTAGCGGGAGGATCCACGAGCAGTGCTTC.

Remarks on this clonotype: At one of its ends the junction is not consistent with the germline gene, which may arise from a read error. This rearrangement joins TRBV6-5 to TRBJ1-1; D ambiguous. The germline gives CDR1 MNHEY, CDR2 SVGAGI. The CDR3 has 11 residues. The CDR3 DNA reads as TGTGCCAGCAGTTACGTCAATGAAGATTTCTTT. Translated, it gives CASSYVNEDFF.

The rearrangement uses TRBV6-1 and TRBJ1-2; D might be TRBD1 (5 bases). CDR1 is MNHNS, CDR2 SASEGT, per germline. This CDR3 comprises 13 residues. The ends were cut back, 5 bases at V and 2 bases at J, with 9 bases in the middle. CDR3 loop: CASSRGANYGYTF. Written as DNA, the CDR3 is TGTGCCAGCAGTCGGGGCGCCAACTATGGCTACACCTTC.

The chain joins TRBV5-1 to TRBJ2-7; possible D gene TRBD2, 5 bases. CDR3 size: 15 residues. Trimming cost V 4 bases and J 0 bases, with 14 bases left between them. Germline V gene lookup returns CDR1 SGHRS and CDR2 YFSETQ. CDR3 amino acids: CASSPRPGSSYEQYF. The CDR3 DNA is TGCGCCAGCAGCCCCCGGCCGGGGAGCTCCTACGAGCAGTACTTC.

This clonotype was seen at least ten times. The chain uses TRBV2 and TRBJ2-7; no clear D. Germline V gene data show CDR1 as SNHLY and CDR2 as FYNNEI. Trimming took off 7 bases at V and 3 bases at J, with 16 bases between the two ends. The CDR3 covers 14 residues. The DNA of the CDR3 is TGTGCCAGCAAAATCTTTCCATCGATCTACGAGCAGTACTTC. Residues: CASKIFPSIYEQYF.

This clonotype was recorded many times. The genes are TRBV2 and TRBJ2-5, with D perhaps given as TRBD1 or TRBD2 (5 bases each). Trimming removed 0 bases from V and 5 bases from J, with 13 bases in between. The germline gives CDR1 SNHLY, CDR2 FYNNEI. The CDR3 length is 15 residues. CDR3 region: CASSEAQGWGETQYF. The CDR3 DNA reads as TGTGCCAGCAGTGAAGCGCAGGGCTGGGGGGAGACCCAGTACTTC.

This clonotype was detected ten times or more. The chain couples TRBV11-1 to TRBJ1-6; D not certain. CDR3 length: 13 residues. Trimming removed 5 bases at V and 8 bases at J, with 10 bases between. Germline-derived CDR1 and CDR2 are SGHAT and FQDESV (reference sequence). Written as DNA, the CDR3 is TGTGCCAGCAGCATGATAGTGGATTCACCCCTCCACTTT. This codes for CASSMIVDSPLHF. Drawing the rest from reference TRBV11-1 and TRBJ1-6, the complete variable domain is EAEVAQSPRYKITEKSQAVAFWCDPISGHATLYWYRQILGQGPELLVQFQDESVVDDSQLPKDRFSAERLKGVDSTLKIQPAELGDSAMYLCASSMIVDSPLHFGNGTRLTVT.

This clonotype was observed at least ten times. The chain combines TRBV19 with TRBJ2-4; unclear D gene. CDR1 and CDR2 from the germline V gene are LNHDA and SQIVND (reference sequence). The CDR3 runs 14 residues. The V gene lost 7 bases and the J gene lost 8 bases, with 18 bases spanning the gap. As DNA, the CDR3 is TGTGCCAGTACCATGGGTCTGCAAGCAGACATTCAGTACTTC. Amino acids: CASTMGLQADIQYF.

This clonotype was recorded many times. The chain links TRBV6-5 to TRBJ2-7; D unclear. Germline CDR1 reads MNHEY; CDR2 reads SVGAGI. The CDR3 runs to 15 residues. The V end lost 2 bases, the J end lost 2 bases, and 13 bases lay between the germline ends. The CDR3 loop reads CASSYPLQATYEQYF. As DNA, the CDR3 is TGTGCCAGCAGTTACCCGTTGCAGGCCACCTACGAGCAGTACTTC.

This clonotype was detected only a few times. The V gene is TRBV30, the J gene TRBJ1-2; D is unresolved. CDR1 GTSNPN and CDR2 SVGIG come from the germline V gene (reference sequence). The CDR3 has 13 residues. Trimming pared 7 bases from V and 4 bases from J, leaving 16 bases between. The CDR3 loop reads CASDGGAVYGYTF. The CDR3 nucleotides are TGTGCCTCGGACGGCGGCGCCGTCTATGGCTACACCTTC. The variable domain in full, with the rest retrieved from reference TRBV30 and TRBJ1-2, is SQTIHQWPATLVQPVGSPLSLECTVEGTSNPNLYWYRQAAGRGLQLLFYSVGIGQISSEVPQNLSASRPQDRQFILSSKKLLLSDSGFYLCASDGGAVYGYTFGSGTRLTVV.

This clonotype was counted at least ten times. This chain connects TRBV2 to TRBJ2-5; 8 bases are shared with TRBD2. The CDR3 is 15 amino acids. The germline CDR1 and CDR2 sequences are SNHLY and FYNNEI. Trimming cost V 8 bases and J 3 bases; bases outside gene matches: 11. In nucleotides, the CDR3 is TGTGCCAGCTTATATTCCAGGACTAGCAAAGAGACCCAGTACTTC. Its translation: CASLYSRTSKETQYF.

This clonotype was detected many times. The chain joins TRBV19 to TRBJ2-5; TRBD2 matches 8 bases. The CDR3 is made up of 15 amino acids. CDR1 and CDR2 from the germline V gene are LNHDA and SQIVND (reference sequence). V lost 5 bases, J lost 2 bases, and 7 bases stayed unmatched. CDR3 nucleotide sequence: TGTGCCAGTAGTTCCCGACTAGCGCGGCAAGAGACCCAGTACTTC. Translation gives CASSSRLARQETQYF.

The J gene is TRBJ2-7, the V gene TRBV7-6; D not resolved. Germline CDR1 and CDR2: SGHVS and FNYEAQ. The V gene lost 5 bases and the J gene lost 5 bases, with 19 bases spanning the gap. This CDR3 contains 15 residues. The CDR3 is CASSQEVGSSHEQYF. As DNA, the CDR3 is TGTGCCAGCAGCCAAGAGGTAGGGTCGTCGCACGAGCAGTACTTC.

In this sample, this clonotype turned up many times. The chain links TRBV7-2 to TRBJ2-6, with 8 bases aligning to TRBD1. Per the germline V gene, CDR1 is SGHTA and CDR2 is FQGNSA. The CDR3 spans 20 residues. V trimming: 2 bases; J trimming: 0 bases; junction bases outside the gene matches: 12. This CDR3 reads CASSLLGTGLHVSGANVLTF. In nucleotides, the CDR3 is TGTGCCAGCAGCTTACTCGGGACAGGTTTACACGTCTCTGGGGCCAACGTCCTGACTTTC.

The chain recombines TRBV4-1 with TRBJ1-1, with D unclear. Trimming took off 0 bases at V and 1 base at J, with 15 bases between the two ends. CDR3 length equals 17 residues. In germline, CDR1 is MGHRA, CDR2 YSYEKL. CDR3 coding DNA: TGCGCCAGCAGCCAAGACCCCCCCCCTTGGGGGAACACTGAAGCTTTCTTT. Translation gives CASSQDPPPWGNTEAFF.

CDR3 bases: TGTGCCTGGGCGGCAGCGCCTGGATTCAAGAGCTACGAGCAGTACTTC. The encoded protein is CAWAAAPGFKSYEQYF. V gene TRBV30 combines with J gene TRBJ2-7; D is unresolved. The CDR3 extends over 16 amino acids. The V gene's germline CDR1 is GTSNPN and CDR2 SVGIG (reference sequence). Trimming stripped 5 bases from V and 3 bases from J, with 23 bases between. Drawing the rest from reference TRBV30 and TRBJ2-7, the complete variable domain is SQTIHQWPATLVQPVGSPLSLECTVEGTSNPNLYWYRQAAGRGLQLLFYSVGIGQISSEVPQNLSASRPQDRQFILSSKKLLLSDSGFYLCAWAAAPGFKSYEQYFGPGTRLTVT.

The V call is TRBV4-3, the J call TRBJ2-5; D uncertain. Germline V gene lookup returns CDR1 LGHNA and CDR2 YSLEER. V was shortened by 8 bases and J by 4 bases, with 20 bases between the two germline ends. This CDR3 region has 15 residues. The CDR3 nucleotides are TGCGCCAGCGGCCTCCACCCGGACCAGTTAGAGACCCAGTACTTC. It encodes CASGLHPDQLETQYF.

The V and J genes are TRBV28 and TRBJ1-6; the match to TRBD1 covers 7 bases. With V trimmed by 6 bases and J by 3 bases, 8 bases remained unmatched. This CDR3 comprises 16 residues. The germline V gene has CDR1 MDHEN and CDR2 SYDVKM. The CDR3: CASRLPGQSYNSPLHF. For the CDR3, the DNA is TGTGCCAGCAGGCTGCCGGGACAGAGCTATAATTCACCCCTCCACTTT.

This clonotype was picked up a small number of times. CDR3 DNA sequence: TGTGCCACCACCTCGGGGGAGCACACCGGGGAGCTGTTTTTT. This sequence encodes CATTSGEHTGELFF. J is TRBJ2-2 and V is TRBV28; possible D gene TRBD2, 6 bases. Trimming left V 10 bases short and J 3 bases short, with 15 bases between. Germline CDR1 MDHEN, CDR2 SYDVKM. The CDR3 has 14 residues.

V and J are TRBV2 and TRBJ2-5; 7 bases agree with TRBD2. Unmatched junction bases numbered 16, after V lost 3 bases and J lost 9 bases. Germline CDR1 and CDR2: SNHLY and FYNNEI. The CDR3 covers 16 residues. Written as DNA, the CDR3 is TGTGCCAGCAGTGAGGGAGCGGGATCCCTTCGGGGTGCCCAGTACTTC. This encodes CASSEGAGSLRGAQYF.

This clonotype was recorded at least ten times. The V call is TRBV29-1, the J call TRBJ1-1; D ambiguous. The CDR3 is 14 amino acids. CDR1 SQVTM and CDR2 ANQGSEA come from the germline V gene. Trimming removed 4 bases from V and 1 base from J, with 13 bases in between. CDR3 amino acids: CSVVLRGKNTEAFF. CDR3 in DNA: TGCAGCGTTGTTCTCCGGGGAAAGAACACTGAAGCTTTCTTT.

The table lists this clonotype with a few counts. The chain combines TRBV19 with TRBJ2-1; weak D call: TRBD2 (6 bases). The CDR3 is 18 residues long. V was shortened by 4 bases and J by 0 bases, with 19 bases between the two germline ends. Germline V CDR1 and CDR2: LNHDA, SQIVND (reference sequence). The CDR3 is CASSKLPGLVISYNEQFF. CDR3 nucleotides: TGTGCCAGTAGTAAACTACCGGGACTCGTTATCTCCTACAATGAGCAGTTCTTC.

This clonotype was recorded at least ten times. The V gene is TRBV6-4, the J gene TRBJ2-6; D is uncertain. Germline-derived CDR1 and CDR2 are MRHNA and SNTAGT. Trimming pared 5 bases from V and 1 base from J, leaving 12 bases between. CDR3 length: 16 residues. As DNA, the CDR3 is TGTGCCAGCAGTCAAGAAAGGGATTCTGGGGCCAACGTCCTGACTTTC. Its translation: CASSQERDSGANVLTF.

This clonotype turned up a few times. The CDR3 ends on some other residue instead of the conserved phenylalanine or tryptophan, so this is likely a read error. The V call is TRBV6-1, the J call TRBJ1-1; TRBD1 is a possible D gene (6 bases). Trimming cost V 6 bases and J 5 bases, with 16 bases left between them. This CDR3 spans 14 amino acids. Germline lookup yields CDR1 MNHNS and CDR2 SASEGT. The CDR3 protein is CASRDRFLWTEAFV. DNA of the CDR3: TGTGCCAGCAGAGACAGGTTTCTTTGGACTGAAGCTTTCGTT.

In its sample, this clonotype was seen many times. V usage is TRBV7-9 and J usage is TRBJ1-1, with 9 bases that match TRBD1. The CDR3 extends over 16 amino acids. Germline CDR1 reads SEHNR; CDR2 reads FQNEAQ (reference sequence). V gave up 10 bases and J gave up 2 bases; unmatched junction bases: 14. CDR3 DNA: TGTGCCAATGACAGGGGGGACTTTATGGGTAACACTGAAGCTTTCTTT. Encoded protein: CANDRGDFMGNTEAFF.

V and J are TRBV27 and TRBJ2-5; TRBD1 or TRBD2 may be the D gene (5 bases each). The V and J ends lost 5 bases and 3 bases respectively, with 16 bases between them. CDR1 MNHEY and CDR2 SMNVEV come from the germline V gene (reference sequence). This CDR3 is 15 amino acids long. CDR3 in DNA: TGTGCCAGCAGTCCCCCGGGGACGTTAGAAGAGACCCAGTACTTC. It translates to CASSPPGTLEETQYF.

In its sample, this clonotype was seen a few times. The chain employs TRBV19 and TRBJ2-7, with D perhaps assigned TRBD1 or TRBD2 (5 bases each). This CDR3 contains 15 residues. The V end lost 3 bases, the J end lost 1 base, and 13 bases lay between the germline ends. Germline lookup yields CDR1 LNHDA and CDR2 SQIVND (reference sequence). The CDR3 sequence is CASSIHQRGSYEQYF. The CDR3, as DNA: TGTGCCAGTAGTATTCACCAGAGGGGATCCTACGAGCAGTACTTC.

This clonotype was found many times. This chain links TRBV20-1 with TRBJ1-1, with TRBD1 identical over 7 bases. The germline V gene has CDR1 DFQATT and CDR2 SNEGSKA (reference sequence). The CDR3 has 14 amino acids. V shed 5 bases and J 5 bases; nucleotides not matched to a gene: 11. In nucleotides, the CDR3 is TGCAGTGCTTTCAGGACAGGAGGGAAGACTGAAGCTTTCTTT. It encodes CSAFRTGGKTEAFF.